These 20 T cell receptor beta chains share one sample of origin, sequenced in a study of T cells in Graves' hyperthyroidism and ophthalmopathy. Amplification yielded TCR beta CDR3 regions, with RNA transcripts as the source. The HTBI primer set was used in a first-round RT-PCR of the TCR CDR3. MiXCR was run by TCRdb on the multiplex PCR reads, yielding one entry per CDR3 protein. The sample has around 340,000 distinct CDR3 sequences, about 18% seen once. Sequencing used blood. These receptors all come from a woman between 45 and 65 years old with Graves' hyperthyroidism.

This clonotype appeared a few times. This rearrangement joins TRBV5-1 to TRBJ1-3, with unresolved D. The V gene's germline CDR1 is SGHRS and CDR2 YFSETQ. Trimming removed 4 bases from V and 5 bases from J, with 19 bases in between. CDR3 length: 16 residues. The CDR3 loop reads CASSPNWRTGRNTIYF. The CDR3 region has the DNA TGCGCCAGCAGCCCGAACTGGAGGACGGGAAGAAACACCATATATTTT.

This clonotype was picked up many times. The rearrangement joins TRBV11-1 to TRBJ2-3, with D perhaps assigned TRBD1 or TRBD2 (5 bases each). Trimming removed 2 bases from V and 6 bases from J, with 18 bases in between. The CDR3 totals 16 residues. CDR1 is SGHAT, CDR2 FQDESV, per germline (reference sequence). CDR3 bases: TGTGCCAGCAGCTTATCCCGGGACCGATTGGGGGATACGCAGTATTTT. Residues: CASSLSRDRLGDTQYF.

The genes are TRBV27 and TRBJ2-2, with TRBD2 matching over 9 bases. V dropped 8 bases and J dropped 4; count of bases not matched to a gene: 11. The CDR3 is made up of 16 amino acids. Per the germline V gene, CDR1 is MNHEY and CDR2 is SMNVEV (reference sequence). CDR3 in amino acids: CASSPALAGITGELFF. DNA for the CDR3: TGTGCCAGCTCCCCGGCTCTAGCGGGGATCACCGGGGAGCTGTTTTTT.

This clonotype was counted a few times. The chain employs TRBV5-1 and TRBJ1-6; the match to TRBD1 covers 9 bases. The CDR3 runs 14 residues. J gave up 10 bases and V 5 bases, and 7 bases lay outside the gene matches. From germline, CDR1 is SGHRS and CDR2 YFSETQ. The CDR3 sequence: CASSYGTGTSPLHF. The DNA of the CDR3 is TGCGCCAGCAGTTACGGGACAGGGACCTCACCCCTCCACTTT.

This clonotype was recorded many times. The chain uses TRBV3-1 and TRBJ2-7; D possibly matches TRBD1 or TRBD2 (5 bases each). Germline CDR1 LGHDT, CDR2 YNNKEL (reference sequence). The CDR3 sequence is 16 residues long. The V and J ends lost 0 bases and 5 bases respectively, with 17 bases between them. The chain's CDR3 is CASSQDSSAQGHEQYF. The DNA for the CDR3 is TGTGCCAGCAGCCAAGATTCCAGCGCCCAGGGACACGAGCAGTACTTC.

This clonotype has a handful of counts. The chain recombines TRBV6-1 with TRBJ1-2; 8 nucleotides match TRBD1. The CDR3 has 16 amino acids. V lost 5 bases and J lost 7; bases outside the gene matches: 15. In germline, CDR1 is MNHNS, CDR2 SASEGT. The DNA for the CDR3 is TGTGCCAGCAGTTATTCCCGGACAGGGTTCTTTCCTGGCTACACCTTC. Protein product: CASSYSRTGFFPGYTF.

The count of this clonotype is one. Compared with germline, one end of the junction differs, possibly owing to a read error. V is TRBV9 and J is TRBJ1-1; TRBD1 might be the D (6 bases). Germline V gene sequence: CDR1 SGDLS, CDR2 YYNGEE. The CDR3 runs 15 residues. CDR3 loop: CANSARGLGGTEAFF. CDR3 coding DNA: TGTGCCAACAGCGCCCGGGGGCTGGGGGGCACTGAAGCTTTCTTT.

In this sample, this clonotype turned up a few times. This chain uses TRBV5-1 with TRBJ2-7, with 9 bases aligning to TRBD1. The CDR3 loop spans 15 amino acids. J gave up 3 bases and V 4 bases, and 8 bases lay outside the gene matches. The germline V gene encodes CDR1 SGHRS and CDR2 YFSETQ. DNA of the CDR3: TGCGCCAGCAGCAGAACGACAGGGGGAGACTACGAGCAGTACTTC. Its translation: CASSRTTGGDYEQYF.

V usage is TRBV6-1 and J usage is TRBJ2-1; D unresolved. The CDR3 covers 13 residues. Germline V lookup: CDR1 MNHNS, CDR2 SASEGT. The V gene lost 5 bases and the J gene lost 4 bases, with 9 bases spanning the gap. This CDR3 reads CASSLARYNEQFF. In nucleotides, the CDR3 is TGTGCCAGCAGTTTGGCCAGGTACAATGAGCAGTTCTTC.

The rearrangement uses TRBV10-1 and TRBJ2-2, with D perhaps TRBD1 or TRBD2 (6 bases each). CDR3 length: 15 amino acids. Between the trimmed V and J ends, which lost 6 bases and 6 bases, there was a span of 17 bases. The germline CDR1 and CDR2 sequences are WNHNN and SYGVQD (reference sequence). The CDR3 DNA reads TGCGCCAGCAGCCTCAGGACAGCGGGCGCCGGGGAGCTGTTTTTT. As protein: CASSLRTAGAGELFF.

The rearrangement joins TRBV9 to TRBJ2-1, with 9 bases fitting TRBD2. V lost 0 bases and J lost 5; bases outside the gene matches: 9. Germline CDR1 SGDLS, CDR2 YYNGEE. This CDR3 is built from 17 residues. The DNA for the CDR3 is TGTGCCAGCAGCGTAGGGTTTGCGGGAGGGGCGGACAATGAGCAGTTCTTC. Translated, it gives CASSVGFAGGADNEQFF.

The chain has TRBV4-1 and TRBJ2-3; D possibly matches TRBD1 or TRBD2 (5 bases each). V lost 3 bases, J lost 3 bases, and 13 bases lay in between. This CDR3 has 15 residues. CDR1 and CDR2 from the germline V gene are MGHRA and YSYEKL. The CDR3 here is CASSQADWGTDTQYF. Here the CDR3 DNA reads TGCGCCAGCAGCCAGGCGGACTGGGGGACAGATACGCAGTATTTT.

Ten or more counts support this clonotype. The CDR3 DNA is TGTGCCAGCAGTTTACCACAGGGTGGGAATCAGCCCCAGCATTTT. Residues: CASSLPQGGNQPQHF. This rearrangement joins TRBV28 to TRBJ1-5; perhaps TRBD1 as D (6 bases). Trimming stripped 2 bases from V and 4 bases from J, with 12 bases between. The CDR3 totals 15 residues. Germline CDR1 reads MDHEN; CDR2 reads SYDVKM.

V is TRBV28 and J is TRBJ2-2, with 8 bases aligning to TRBD1. V shed 5 bases and J 7 bases; nucleotides not matched to a gene: 9. Germline CDR1 MDHEN, CDR2 SYDVKM. The CDR3 spans 15 residues. CDR3 nucleotides: TGTGCCAGCAGTGACTCACAGGGGGTGGTCGGGGAGCTGTTTTTT. It translates to CASSDSQGVVGELFF.

The chain links TRBV9 to TRBJ2-1; no clear D. Trimming left V 4 bases short and J 0 bases short, with 14 bases between. CDR3 size: 16 residues. The germline gives CDR1 SGDLS, CDR2 YYNGEE. The CDR3 bases are TGTGCCAGCAGCACCCAGCGCTCCAGCTCCTACAATGAGCAGTTCTTC. This sequence encodes CASSTQRSSSYNEQFF.

This clonotype came up a few times. This sequence joins TRBV6-1 and TRBJ2-1, with D hard to call. The germline V and J ends were trimmed by 8 bases and 3 bases, with 14 bases remaining between them. The CDR3 spans 14 residues. Germline V gene data show CDR1 as MNHNS and CDR2 as SASEGT. CDR3 sequence: CASGDVGYYNEQFF. The CDR3 region has the DNA TGTGCCAGCGGCGATGTGGGATACTACAATGAGCAGTTCTTC.

This clonotype turned up a few times. The J gene is TRBJ1-1, the V gene TRBV5-1; D is unresolved. The V end lost 1 base, the J end lost 0 bases, and 13 bases lay between the germline ends. The CDR3 is 16 residues long. Germline assignment: CDR1 SGHRS and CDR2 YFSETQ. The CDR3 nucleotides read TGCGCCAGCAGCTTGCGCGGTCCGGAGTTGAACACTGAAGCTTTCTTT. It codes for CASSLRGPELNTEAFF.

The rearrangement uses TRBV5-1 and TRBJ2-1, with D possibly matching TRBD2 (6 bases). This CDR3 has 14 residues. CDR1 is SGHRS and CDR2 is YFSETQ in the germline V gene. The germline V and J ends were trimmed by 2 bases and 9 bases, with 15 bases remaining between them. DNA of the CDR3: TGCGCCAGCAGCTTTACCGCTGGGACTGTTGAGCAGTTCTTC. This encodes CASSFTAGTVEQFF.

CDR3 DNA sequence: TGCGCCAGCAGCCCCGGGCCTGTGGGGGACGATACGCAGTATTTT. It codes for CASSPGPVGDDTQYF. This sequence joins TRBV5-1 and TRBJ2-3; D may correspond to TRBD1 or TRBD2 (5 bases each). CDR3 length: 15 residues. The germline V and J ends were trimmed by 4 bases and 6 bases, with 18 bases remaining between them. Germline V gene lookup returns CDR1 SGHRS and CDR2 YFSETQ.

This clonotype has ten or more counts. The rearrangement uses TRBV20-1 and TRBJ2-1, with TRBD2 as a possible D gene (5 bases). This CDR3 region has 13 residues. Per germline, CDR1 DFQATT and CDR2 SNEGSKA (reference sequence). Trimming removed 6 bases from V and 4 bases from J, with 13 bases in between. The chain's CDR3 is CSAQRTQYNEQFF. The CDR3 nucleotides read TGCAGTGCCCAACGGACTCAGTACAATGAGCAGTTCTTC.